This TCR beta chain originates from a study of cytomegalovirus exposure and HLA in healthy donors. PCR involved 60 Vbeta and 13 Jbeta primers. Some clones are missing from TCRdb's copy, which holds only in-frame ones; the method was immunoSEQ multiplex PCR. The data contain 170,000 or so clones, 70% to 80% of them singletons. The CDR3 has 15 residues. The receptor's source is a middle-aged woman in good health and CMV-seronegative. V gene TRBV21-1 combines with J gene TRBJ1-4; the table's TRBD1 call for D was not verified on the DNA. TRBV21-1 is listed as a pseudogene. Sequences were obtained from PBMCs. This CDR3 reads CASTPPEQARQKLFF. In nucleotides, the CDR3 is TGTGCCAGCACCCCCCCGGAACAGGCCCGACAAAAACTGTTTTTT.